This T cell receptor (beta chain) came from a study of PD-L1 blockade in urothelial cancer. Study information: Prior chemotherapy ranged from 0 to 3 regimens per patient.

Time point indicated: peripheral blood 6 weeks after treatment start. Patients had urothelial carcinoma that was locally advanced or metastatic. Each PCR received spiked synthetic TCR analog templates. Some clones are missing from TCRdb's copy, which holds only in-frame ones; the method was immunoSEQ multiplex PCR. Of around 33,000 clones listed, roughly nine tenths are singletons. Germline lookup yields CDR1 SGHRS and CDR2 YFSETQ. V shed 4 bases and J 2 bases; nucleotides not matched to a gene: 4. The CDR3 spans 14 residues. This clone was observed a single time. The sequences come from PBMCs, collected around atezolizumab (anti-PD-L1) treatment. This clonotype originated in a man older than 75 with urothelial cancer. The rearrangement uses TRBV5-1 and TRBJ2-3, with TRBD1 identical over 7 bases. The CDR3 region is CASSVDRPTDTQYF. As DNA, the CDR3 is TGCGCCAGCAGCGTGGACAGGCCCACAGATACGCAGTATTTT.